This TCR beta chain was profiled in a study of Tregs in tolerant kidney transplant recipients. TCRdb keeps only in-frame clones here, not all; method: immunoSEQ multiplex PCR. The repertoire consists of approximately 47,000 clones, with roughly 89% occurring once and the leading ten covering roughly a sixth. The study's findings and limits: Tolerant patients' donor-specific Tregs expanded beyond overall Tregs, suggesting antigen-driven growth. Nucleotide sequences could not be compared across some patients' samples due to primer changes.

Notes on this clone: Its specificity is not known.

Mixed chimerism was transient after nonmyeloablative marrow transplants from related graft donors. Unstimulated Tregs (CD4+CD25+CD127-) and CD4+CD25- non-Tregs were sorted from PBMCs. The CDR3 totals 16 residues. Germline loops: CDR1 MGHRA, CDR2 YSYEKL. V gave up 0 bases and J gave up 5 bases, with 13 bases separating them. The sequence derives from a human patient who received a combined kidney and bone marrow transplant. A subset of T cells may come from the graft donor. This material consisted of CD8+ T cells from blood (PBMCs), taken 12 months after the transplant. The rearrangement links TRBV4-1 to TRBJ2-2; TRBD2 is a possible D gene (5 bases). CDR3 protein: CASSQESVGETGELFF. Written as DNA, the CDR3 is TGCGCCAGCAGCCAAGAATCGGTGGGAGAGACCGGGGAGCTGTTTTTT.